This T cell receptor (beta chain) appears in the sequencing data of a study of CD8 T cells in ankylosing spondylitis. Study conclusions and caveats: Relatively scarce in peripheral blood, disease-linked clones were CD8+. About 8 highly homologous variants made up a TCR beta motif, and this motif appeared characteristic of ankylosing spondylitis blood.

From the 5' RACE reads, TCRdb called clonotypes with MiXCR, one entry per CDR3 protein. The sample yields about 330,000 distinct CDR3 sequences, 8% seen once. Details on this clonotype: Its antigen is undetermined.

The sequencing input was blood, either unsorted or a sorted T cell fraction (not recorded which). The sequence came from a male donor with ankylosing spondylitis.

CDR3 DNA sequence: TGTGCCAGCAGTTACCAGGGGCCCTACAATGAGCAGTTCTTC. Its protein is CASSYQGPYNEQFF. The chain joins TRBV6-5 to TRBJ2-1, with D perhaps matching TRBD1 (6 bases). This CDR3 region has 14 residues. V lost 2 bases and J lost 2, with 7 bases in between. Germline CDR1 MNHEY, CDR2 SVGAGI.